This TCR beta chain was found in a study of CD8+ T cells in alopecia areata. The J segment lost 0 bases and the V segment lost 4 bases, leaving 10 bases of the junction unmatched. The CDR3 contains 17 residues. CDR1 and CDR2 from the germline V gene are SGHDN and FVKESK. As to treatment: oral pan-JAK inhibitor, 5-10 mg twice daily. Peripheral blood samples and lesional scalp punch biopsies were obtained from alopecia areata patients. Extracted RNA was reverse transcribed, and the resulting cDNA served as sequencing template. Using immunoSEQ multiplex PCR, the repertoire was profiled, and TCRdb retains in-frame clones only, with some absent. There are over 15,000 clones in the sample; 59% occur only once, and less than 9.5% lies in the top ten.

This chain uses TRBV14 with TRBJ1-1, with 8 bases that match TRBD1. The origin of this receptor is a human donor with alopecia areata. The sequences come from skin, collected at week 4, from a patient treated with tofacitinib. In DNA form, the CDR3 reads TGTGCCAGCAGCCGGAGATTACAGGGGGGAATGAACACTGAAGCTTTCTTT. As protein: CASSRRLQGGMNTEAFF.